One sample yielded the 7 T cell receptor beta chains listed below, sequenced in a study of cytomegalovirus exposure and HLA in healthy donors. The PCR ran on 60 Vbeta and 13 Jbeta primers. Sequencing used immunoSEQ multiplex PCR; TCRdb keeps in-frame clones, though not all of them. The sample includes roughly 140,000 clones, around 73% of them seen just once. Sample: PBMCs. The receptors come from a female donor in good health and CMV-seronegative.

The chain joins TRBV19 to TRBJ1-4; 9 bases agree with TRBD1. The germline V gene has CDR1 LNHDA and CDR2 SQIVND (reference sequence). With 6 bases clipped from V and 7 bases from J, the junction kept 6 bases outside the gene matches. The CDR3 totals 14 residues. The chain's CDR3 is CASRGTGPGEKLFF. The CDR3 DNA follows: TGTGCCAGTAGGGGGACAGGGCCCGGTGAAAAACTGTTTTTT.

Here the CDR3 DNA reads TGTGCCAGCAGCGACCTGGGACAGTACGAGCAGTACTTC. It yields the protein CASSDLGQYEQYF. V usage is TRBV28 and J usage is TRBJ2-7; the match to TRBD1 covers 7 bases. V trimming: 6 bases; J trimming: 4 bases; junction bases outside the gene matches: 6. There are 13 residues in the CDR3. The germline CDR1 and CDR2 sequences are MDHEN and SYDVKM.

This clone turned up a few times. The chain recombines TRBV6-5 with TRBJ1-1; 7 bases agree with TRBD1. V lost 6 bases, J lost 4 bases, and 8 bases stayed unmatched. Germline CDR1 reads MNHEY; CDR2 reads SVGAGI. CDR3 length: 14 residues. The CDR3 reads CASRTPGQFTEAFF. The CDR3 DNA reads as TGTGCCAGCAGGACCCCGGGACAGTTCACTGAAGCTTTCTTT.

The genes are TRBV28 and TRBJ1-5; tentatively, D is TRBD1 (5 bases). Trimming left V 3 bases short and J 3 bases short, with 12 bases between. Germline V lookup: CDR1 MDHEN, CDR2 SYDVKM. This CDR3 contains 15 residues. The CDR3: CASSLGGAHNQPQHF. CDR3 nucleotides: TGTGCCAGCAGTTTGGGCGGGGCCCACAATCAGCCCCAGCATTTT.

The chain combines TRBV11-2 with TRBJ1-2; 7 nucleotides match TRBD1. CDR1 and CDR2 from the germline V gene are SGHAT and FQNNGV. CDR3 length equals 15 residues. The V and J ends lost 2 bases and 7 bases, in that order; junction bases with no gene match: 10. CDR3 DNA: TGTGCCAGCAGCTTAAGGGCGGGACAGTACTCTGGCTACACCTTC. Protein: CASSLRAGQYSGYTF.

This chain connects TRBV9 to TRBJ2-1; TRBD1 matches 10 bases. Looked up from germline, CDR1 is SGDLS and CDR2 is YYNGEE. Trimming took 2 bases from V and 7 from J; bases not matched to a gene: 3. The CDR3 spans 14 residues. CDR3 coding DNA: TGTGCCAGCAGCGTCCGACAGGGGGCGAATGAGCAGTTCTTC. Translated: CASSVRQGANEQFF.

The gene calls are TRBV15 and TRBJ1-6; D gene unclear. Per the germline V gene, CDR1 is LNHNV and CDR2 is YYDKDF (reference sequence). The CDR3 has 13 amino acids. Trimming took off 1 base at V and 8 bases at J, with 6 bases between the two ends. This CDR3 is CATSRVTHSPLHF. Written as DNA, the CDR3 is TGTGCCACCAGCAGAGTCACTCATTCACCCCTCCACTTT.